This note documents a single TCR beta chain sequence. Its antigen is still unknown. CDR1 is MDHEN and CDR2 is SYDVKM in the germline V gene. This CDR3 has 19 amino acids. Unmatched junction bases numbered 14, after V lost 2 bases and J lost 1 base. Sequencing used immunoSEQ multiplex PCR; TCRdb keeps in-frame clones, though not all of them. Among some 2 million clones, about 95% were seen once, and the ten largest hold 1.2%. These data originate in a study of shared clonotypes between healthy human individuals. Study-wide results and caveats: Clonotypes which were not shared had lower generation probabilities than clonotypes that all four donors shared.

Naive CD8 populations comprised CD45RO-negative cells positively selected for CCR7, excluding terminally differentiated effector memory CD45RA+ cells. Sequences were obtained from naive CD8+ T cells sorted from blood. The V call is TRBV28, the J call TRBJ2-7; 10 positions agree with TRBD1. This TCR was sampled from a man between 18 and 35 years old in good health. The chain's CDR3 is CASSLPLARDRGGSYEQYF. CDR3 bases: TGTGCCAGCAGTTTACCACTAGCCCGGGACAGGGGAGGATCCTACGAGCAGTACTTC.